This TCR beta chain was captured in a study of cytomegalovirus exposure and HLA in healthy donors (dated by TCRdb to the late 2010s). In the study overall: An earlier analysis of about 530 of the donors reported 276 Gb of sequence data and 95 million to 140 million unique TCR beta sequences obtained from approximately 180 million T cells. Along with the approximately 620-subject first cohort, a separate validation cohort of 120 different subjects was used. Typing coverage varied by locus: 629-630 donors for A, B, C, DRB1 and DQB1; more than 500 for DQA1; about 600 for DPA1; 400 to 480 for DPB1. Genome-wide SNP genotypes for about 65% of the 666 donors were used in a later genetic analysis, which treated that subset as a discovery cohort. HLA typing included class I and class II loci at four-digit resolution. Approximately 300 gigabases of sequencing data and 70 million to 100 million unique TCR sequences made up an early release that covered about 640 HLA-typed donors. In a later analysis, previously published TCR beta repertoires from 666 donors were re-analyzed and high-resolution HLA genotyping was added so that TCR occurrence patterns could be studied. All discovery cohort repertoires had been generated using a single sequencing platform. The T cell repertoires of 666 subjects were profiled by immunosequencing and related to cytomegalovirus serostatus. Because of strong linkage in the cohort, five DR-DQ haplotypes were treated as single units for association and clustering. Rather than using new phenotypic data, the later analysis identified candidate immune exposures from TCR beta sequences and from how often those sequences occurred across donors. To predict cytomegalovirus infection status, the study combined high-throughput TCR immunosequencing, statistical association of individual TCRs with disease status, and machine learning. The study aimed to test whether signatures of past pathogen exposure could be identified by cataloging public T cell receptors. Across about 370 genotyped donors of the cohort, an average of about 240,000 unique TCR beta nucleotide sequences per donor were sequenced, and roughly 20% of those sequences were non-productive. In an earlier analysis of 500 to 650 of the donors, high-throughput TCR beta sequencing was used to judge whether each TCR beta V gene segment behaved as functional or pseudogenic. Donor age, sex, ethnicity and CMV serostatus were compiled alongside the repertoire data. Among the roughly 370 genotyped donors, about 85% belonged to the genetic ancestry cluster associated with self-reported Caucasian donors. Results and caveats for the whole study, not just this receptor: Correlated functional status among segregating V segments might be attributable to linkage disequilibrium, but an unknown experimental factor could not be ruled out. The study gave a list of under 200 TCR beta chains associated with cytomegalovirus. In a later genetic analysis, fewer N-insertions in productive TCRs were reported among donors in an Asian-associated ancestry cluster than the roughly 700-donor mean. The 87-base-pair reads could not distinguish some IMGT-functional V segments, including TRBV6-2 and TRBV6-3, so those segments were excluded. A further reported finding was that TCR beta sequences accurately predicted the HLA-A and HLA-B alleles for most subjects in the first cohort. It was suggested by the authors that the approach could potentially be generalized to other disease states and immunological phenotypes. Cytomegalovirus status was reported to be diagnosed by the classifier with high specificity and sensitivity in both the original and validation cohorts. HLA typing was unavailable for some donors at each locus, so association tests used only the typed subset. Seventeen rarely observed V segments, including chromosome 9 orphons, were excluded from the earlier analysis of just under 600 of the donors because counts were too low. A later analysis found that HLA-associated TCR beta chains were more clonally expanded and had lower generation probabilities than equally common non-associated chains. Several of the top co-occurrence clusters appeared to be linked to parvovirus B19, influenza, CMV and Epstein-Barr virus, according to a later analysis. CMV serostatus was the only immune exposure information available for the cohort. Sequencing depth was assumed to be roughly uniform across donors in the presence/absence analyses, though that assumption may not hold. A few of the identified cytomegalovirus-associated TCR beta chains were confirmed in vitro to be specific for cytomegalovirus antigens. A cluster of highly shared sequence variants was judged likely to be a technical artifact of the sequencing pipeline. Strong co-occurrence of HLA alleles, especially DR and DQ, made assigning TCR associations to individual alleles difficult. V-gene and J-gene trimming of TCR beta chains was associated with a missense DCLRE1C variant in a later genetic analysis, and the association was replicated in an independent cohort. In an earlier analysis of about 600 of the donors, most TCR beta V segments appeared in productive rearrangements about 90% or about 30% of the time, broadly matching IMGT annotations. A later analysis found that TCR association rates varied across HLA loci, with DRB1 alleles showing the most associated TCRs and HLA-C alleles the fewest. Only TCR beta chains were sequenced in this cohort, and the absence of alpha or paired-chain data limited detectable features. Most CMV-associated TCR beta chains appeared to be HLA-restricted in a later analysis, and the HLA associations seemed to be driven largely by CMV exposure. Specific HLA alleles were associated with 15,000 to 20,000 TCR beta sequences at a false discovery rate of 0.05 in a later analysis. Across donors, most TCR sequences were observed very rarely, whereas some public TCRs were present in many individuals.

Receptor amplification or capture employed the immunoSEQ multiplex PCR assay. For the multiplex PCR, a mixture combining 60 forward primers for TCR Vbeta segments and 13 reverse primers for TCR Jbeta segments was used. Amplification of the CDR3 region of rearranged TCR beta genes was performed with a multiplex PCR assay on genomic DNA. The amplified TCR beta libraries were sequenced on the Illumina HiSeq System as 87-base-pair reads. Per the original workflow: A later analysis counted about 76 million unique TCR beta chains across the roughly 700 repertoires, and roughly 11 million of these chains were shared by at least two donors. Raw reads were error-corrected and collapsed into unique sequences with a nearest-neighbor algorithm that merged closely related sequences to remove PCR and sequencing errors. Alignment of CDR3 sequences to IMGT reference sequences was used to assign V, D and J gene segments. For a sequence to be retained, a match of at least six nucleotides was required to both a V gene segment and a J gene segment. A rearrangement was called productive if the CDR3 had no stop codons and remained in frame with V and J, and every other rearrangement was called non-productive. Following IMGT convention, CDR3 was defined as the stretch from the second conserved V-encoded cysteine up to the conserved J-encoded phenylalanine. The earlier analysis of 450 to 750 of the donors excluded any sequence lacking an unambiguous match to a single V gene segment. An earlier analysis of 550 to 650 of the donors classified V segments as functional when productive rearrangements were above 56.7% and as segregating when the standard deviation between donors was above 5%. To diagnose cytomegalovirus status from the catalog of TCR beta chain sequences, a statistical classification framework was built. In a later analysis, V and J genes were assigned by comparing TCR nucleotide sequences against IMGT/GENE-DB human TR gene sequences. In a later analysis, CDR3 sequences and most-parsimonious VDJ recombination scenarios were assigned using the TCRdist pipeline. In a later analysis, every TCR beta chain was defined by the combination of its CDR3 amino acid sequence and its V-gene family, and reads without a unique V-gene family were dropped. In a later analysis, approximately 590 highly shared, low-generation-probability nucleotide sequences were removed to address suspected cross-contamination and a sequencing artifact. In a later analysis, a clonal expansion index was calculated for each public chain from normalized within-repertoire ranks of inferred template counts. In a later analysis, generation probabilities were computed using a VDJ recombination model fitted to out-of-frame rearrangements, and the results were checked against IGoR. A later analysis scored TCR-TCR, TCR-HLA and TCR-CMV co-occurrence with hypergeometric tests, applying a repertoire-size bias correction to TCR pairs. In a later analysis, false discovery rates were estimated by permuting HLA or CMV assignments 20 times. In a later analysis, co-occurring TCRs were grouped using DBSCAN, and TCRdist sequence similarity was added for clustering within HLA-allele-positive subsets. For co-occurrence clustering, repertoires with fewer than 30,000 or more than 120,000 public chains were excluded, along with 5 or 6 repertoires with anomalous nucleotide sharing. TCRdb mirrors the immuneACCESS table, restricted to in-frame sequences. Some clones are absent from its copies; in checked studies, under half trace to an unresolved V gene, and the reason for the others is unknown. The DNA was the basis for D and trimming; V, J and clone size are from that table. The sample table holds 100,000 to 130,000 clones, of which approximately 73% were seen once. Of the sample, 7.8% is held by the ten largest clones.

Including the terminal cysteine and phenylalanine, the CDR3 comprises 16 residues. Left in the record is the CDR3 DNA by itself, 48 bases read in frame from the first base. Deletion took 2 bases off V and 4 bases off J, with a span of 17 bases between the germline ends. CDR1 MNHNS and CDR2 SASEGT were looked up in the germline V gene. As for this clone: This clone's antigen is unknown. No much larger clonotype is one base removed from it; base qualities were not supplied.

In total, approximately 690 healthy bone marrow donors made up the cohort. Cohort members were all nominally healthy when sampled, although unrecorded immune exposures were likely present. The donor tested CMV seronegative, placing the donor among the 350 or so seronegative members of the cohort. A peripheral blood sample was provided by each donor, and peripheral blood mononuclear cells were used for TCR beta sequencing. The Qiagen DNeasy Blood Extraction Kit was used to extract genomic DNA from the blood cell samples. The receptor's source is a young man in good health and CMV-seronegative. The chain employs TRBV6-1 and TRBJ2-5; TRBD2 is possibly the D segment (6 matching bases). Sequencing was performed on PBMCs. The DNA sequence is as follows: TGTGCCAGCAGTGAAAGTCCGGGACTCAACCGAGAGACCCAGTACTTC. Translated, this gives CASSESPGLNRETQYF.